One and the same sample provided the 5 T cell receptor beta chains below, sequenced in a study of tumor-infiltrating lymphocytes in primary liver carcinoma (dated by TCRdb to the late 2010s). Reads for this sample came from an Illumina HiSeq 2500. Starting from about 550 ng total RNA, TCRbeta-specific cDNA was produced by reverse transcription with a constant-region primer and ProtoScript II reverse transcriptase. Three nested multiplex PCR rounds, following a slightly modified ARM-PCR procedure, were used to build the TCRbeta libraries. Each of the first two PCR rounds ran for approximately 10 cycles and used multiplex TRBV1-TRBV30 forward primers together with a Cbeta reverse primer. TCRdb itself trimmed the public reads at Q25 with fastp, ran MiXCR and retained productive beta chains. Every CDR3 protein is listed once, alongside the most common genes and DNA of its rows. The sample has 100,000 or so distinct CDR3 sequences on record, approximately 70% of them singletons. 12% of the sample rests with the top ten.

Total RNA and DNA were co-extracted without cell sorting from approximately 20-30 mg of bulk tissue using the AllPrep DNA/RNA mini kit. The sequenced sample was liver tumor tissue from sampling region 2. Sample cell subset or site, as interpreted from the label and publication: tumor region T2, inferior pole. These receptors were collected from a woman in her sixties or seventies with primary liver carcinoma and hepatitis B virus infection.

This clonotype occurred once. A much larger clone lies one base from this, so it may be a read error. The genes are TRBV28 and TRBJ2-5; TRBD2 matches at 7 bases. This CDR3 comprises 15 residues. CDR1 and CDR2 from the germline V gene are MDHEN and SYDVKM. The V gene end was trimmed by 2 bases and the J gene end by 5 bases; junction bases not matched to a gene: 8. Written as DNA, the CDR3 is TGTGCCAGCAGTTTAATGAGGGCGCGGGGGGAGACCCAGTACTTC. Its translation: CASSLMRARGETQYF.

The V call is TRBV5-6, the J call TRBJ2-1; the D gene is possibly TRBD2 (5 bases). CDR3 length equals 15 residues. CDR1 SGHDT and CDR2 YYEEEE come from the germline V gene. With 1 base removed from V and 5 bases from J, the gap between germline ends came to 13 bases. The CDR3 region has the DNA TGTGCCAGCAGCTTGTTAGCACTAGTGGACAATGAGCAGTTCTTC. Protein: CASSLLALVDNEQFF.

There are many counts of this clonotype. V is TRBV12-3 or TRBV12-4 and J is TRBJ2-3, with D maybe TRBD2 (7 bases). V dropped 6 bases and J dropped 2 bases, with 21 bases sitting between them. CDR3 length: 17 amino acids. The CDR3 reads CASRPRGGEGLTDTQYF. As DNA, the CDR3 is TGTGCCAGCAGGCCTAGAGGGGGGGAGGGCCTCACAGATACGCAGTATTTT.

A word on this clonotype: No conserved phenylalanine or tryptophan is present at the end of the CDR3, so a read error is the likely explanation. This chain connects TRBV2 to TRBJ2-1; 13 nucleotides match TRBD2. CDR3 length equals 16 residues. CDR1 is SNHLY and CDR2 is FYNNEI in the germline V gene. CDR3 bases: TGTGTCAGCAGTGATTGGACTAGCGGGGGCGGGGGTGAGCAGTTCCTC. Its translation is CVSSDWTSGGGGEQFL.

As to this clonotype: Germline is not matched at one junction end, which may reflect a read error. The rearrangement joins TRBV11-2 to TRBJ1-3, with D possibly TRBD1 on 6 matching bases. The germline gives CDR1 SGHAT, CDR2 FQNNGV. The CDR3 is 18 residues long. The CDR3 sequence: CASSYRSGAIDSGNTVYF. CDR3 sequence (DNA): TGTGCTAGCAGCTACAGATCGGGGGCCATTGACTCTGGAAACACCGTATATTTT.